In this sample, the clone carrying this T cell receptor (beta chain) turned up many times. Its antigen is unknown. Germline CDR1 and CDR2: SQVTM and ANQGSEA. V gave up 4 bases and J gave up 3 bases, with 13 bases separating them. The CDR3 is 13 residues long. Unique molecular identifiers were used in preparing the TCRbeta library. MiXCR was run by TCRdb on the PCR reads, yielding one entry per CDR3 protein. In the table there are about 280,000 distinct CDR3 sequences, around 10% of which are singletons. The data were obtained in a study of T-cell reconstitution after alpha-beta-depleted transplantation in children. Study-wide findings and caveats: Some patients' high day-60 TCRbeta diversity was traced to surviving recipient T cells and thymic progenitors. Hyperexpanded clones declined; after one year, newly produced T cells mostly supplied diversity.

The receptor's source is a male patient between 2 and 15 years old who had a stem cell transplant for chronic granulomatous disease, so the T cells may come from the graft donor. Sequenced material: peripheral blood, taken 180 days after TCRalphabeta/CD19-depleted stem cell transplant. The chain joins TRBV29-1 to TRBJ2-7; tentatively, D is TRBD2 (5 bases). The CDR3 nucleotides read TGCAGCGTTGTAAACGGACTTTACTACGAGCAGTACTTC. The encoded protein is CSVVNGLYYEQYF.